The clone carrying this T cell receptor beta chain was detected once. What it recognizes is unknown. In the PCR, 60 Vbeta and 13 Jbeta primers were used. Measured with immunoSEQ multiplex PCR; TCRdb has only the in-frame clones, and not every one. The sample includes over 150,000 clones, approximately 78% of them seen just once. The sample originates from a study of cytomegalovirus exposure and HLA in healthy donors. Broader study findings: TCR beta sequences reportedly predicted the HLA-A and HLA-B alleles of most subjects accurately. Rarity marked most TCR sequences, yet some public TCRs occurred in many donors.

What was sequenced was PBMCs. The receptor's source is a girl aged 2-15 years in good health and CMV-seropositive.

CDR3 in DNA: TGCGCCAGCAGCTTGGACGGCTCCTACGAGCAGTACTTC. This encodes CASSLDGSYEQYF. The genes are TRBV5-1 and TRBJ2-7, with unresolved D. Germline V gives CDR1 SGHRS, CDR2 YFSETQ. Trimming pared 0 bases from V and 0 bases from J, leaving 4 bases between. The CDR3 is made up of 13 amino acids.